This T cell receptor beta chain was obtained from a study of T cells in Graves' hyperthyroidism and ophthalmopathy (dated by TCRdb to between 2018 and 2021). In terms of the full investigation: Peripheral blood samples were taken at initial diagnosis, before any treatment was given. The study also compared thyroid tissue and blood T-cell repertoires from more than five Graves' hyperthyroidism patients. The approximately 90 discovery patients were randomly split 7:3 into training and test sets. TCR Vbeta CDR3 sequencing of 120 to 150 peripheral blood samples (under 45 ophthalmopathy, roughly 74 hyperthyroidism and roughly 17 progressor patients) is reported in the paper. A discovery cohort of about a hundred patients, roughly 45 with Graves' ophthalmopathy and 57 with stable Graves' hyperthyroidism, was used to find distinguishing TCR V-J signatures. Prospective prediction of ophthalmopathy was tested in an independent validation cohort of under 20 hyperthyroidism patients and 15 to 17 patients who later progressed to ophthalmopathy. After blood sampling, hyperthyroidism patients were treated with methimazole at a starting dose of 30 mg daily, and ophthalmopathy patients were treated with high-dose intravenous methylprednisolone.

Amplification of TCR beta CDR3 regions was carried out from RNA transcripts. The first round of RT-PCR for the TCR CDR3 was performed with the HTBI primer set and the Qiagen OneStep RT-PCR kit. Libraries were constructed in a second round of multiplex PCR, after which size selection and purification were carried out. Sequencing of the libraries was done on an Illumina HiSeq2000 using paired-end 100 bp reads. In the original analysis: SOAPnuke was used to process the raw data, with reads discarded if the reads contained adapters or uncalled bases, had a mean Phred below 15, or lacked an exact constant-primer or identifier match. COPE v1.2.5 was used to merge high-quality paired reads, and clonotypes were defined as unique nucleotide sequences. Clonotypes were aligned to IMGT TRBV, TRBD and TRBJ reference segments using MiTCR v1.1. The analysis included only V-J combinations with a frequency above 0.0001, which together covered around 99% of the repertoires. The TCS score was defined as F50 (clonal expansion) divided by E x V (chaos), with BLOSUM62-based TCRdist calculated between CDR3 peptides within each V-J. Welch's t-statistics and random forest reduced fewer than 550 V-J features to 13, which were used in a naive Bayes classifier (R e1071). Through fastp at Q25 and MiXCR, TCRdb rebuilt clones from the public reads, retaining in-frame beta chains. When rows share a CDR3 protein, they turn into one entry using the most common DNA and genes. For this entry, the V and J calls and clone size follow TCRdb and not the study's own pipeline. A total of about 400,000 distinct CDR3 sequences appear in this sample, around 15% of them only once. 25% to 30% of the sample belongs to the ten largest clones.

V is pared back by 8 bases and J by 1 base, with 11 bases lying between the germline termini. CDR1 is given as LGHDT and CDR2 as YNNKEL, both from the germline V gene (reference sequence). The CDR3 covers 14 residues, taking in both the cysteine and the phenylalanine. Kept here is only the CDR3 DNA, which spans 42 bases and is read in frame from base 1. In the ophthalmopathy patients, disease was moderately to severely active, with a Clinical Activity Score of 3 or more, a NOSPECS grade of 4 or more, and a duration of less than 3 months. Any patient with an uncontrolled infection, another autoimmune disease, pregnancy or lactation was excluded. Clinical symptoms, serum thyroxine and TRAb, thyroid ultrasound, and orbital computed tomography formed the basis for the diagnoses. Ficoll-Paque density gradient centrifugation was used to isolate PBMCs from 9.5 to 10 ml of fresh peripheral blood. Trizol reagent was used to extract total RNA, and RNA quality was then checked on an Agilent 2100 Bioanalyzer.

In its sample, this clonotype was seen many times. No antigen is known for it. No much larger clone is present one base from it, and per-base qualities are unavailable. Overall study results and their limits: Most expanded thyroid clonotypes (frequency above 0.001) were also detected in blood, suggesting blood repertoires may reflect thyroid immune responses. Ophthalmopathy was separated from stable hyperthyroidism by a 13 V-J signature model, with 85% to 90% sensitivity and roughly 81% specificity obtained in cross-validation and 80%/75% obtained in testing. No statistical method was used to fix the sample size in advance, and group allocation was not hidden from the investigators. In validation, the model predicted progression to ophthalmopathy a median of roughly 6.5 months before onset, with approximately 70% sensitivity and roughly 73% specificity.

Recombination joined TRBV3-1 with TRBJ2-2, with no confident D gene call. Sequenced: blood. The sequence came from a man aged 50-59 years with Graves' ophthalmopathy. The sequenced DNA is TGTGCCAGCGCCCTTAGCTGGAACACCGGGGAGCTGTTTTTT. Its amino acids are CASALSWNTGELFF.